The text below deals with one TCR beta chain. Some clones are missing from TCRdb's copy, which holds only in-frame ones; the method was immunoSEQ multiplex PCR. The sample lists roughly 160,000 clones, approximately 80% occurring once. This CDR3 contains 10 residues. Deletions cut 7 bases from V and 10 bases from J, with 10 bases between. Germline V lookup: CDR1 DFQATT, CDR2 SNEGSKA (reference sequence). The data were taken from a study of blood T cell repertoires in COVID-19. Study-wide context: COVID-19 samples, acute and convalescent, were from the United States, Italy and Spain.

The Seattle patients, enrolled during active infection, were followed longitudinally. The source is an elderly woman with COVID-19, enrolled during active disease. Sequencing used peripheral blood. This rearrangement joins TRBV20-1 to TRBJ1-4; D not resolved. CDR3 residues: CSDPRGKLFF. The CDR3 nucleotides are TGCAGTGACCCCCGGGGAAAACTGTTTTTT.